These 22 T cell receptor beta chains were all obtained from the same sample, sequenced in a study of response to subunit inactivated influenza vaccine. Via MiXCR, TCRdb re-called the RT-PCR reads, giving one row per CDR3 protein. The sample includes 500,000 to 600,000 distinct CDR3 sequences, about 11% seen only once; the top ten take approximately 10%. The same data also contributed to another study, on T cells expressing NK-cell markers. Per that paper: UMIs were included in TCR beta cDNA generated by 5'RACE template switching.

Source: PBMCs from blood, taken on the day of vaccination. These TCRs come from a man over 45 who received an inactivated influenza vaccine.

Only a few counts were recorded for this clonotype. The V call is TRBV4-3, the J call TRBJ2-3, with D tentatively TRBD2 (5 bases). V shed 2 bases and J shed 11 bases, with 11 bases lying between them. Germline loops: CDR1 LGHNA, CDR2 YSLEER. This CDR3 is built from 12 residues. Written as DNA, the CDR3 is TGCGCCAGCAGCCAAAGAGGGATTCAGCAGTATTTT. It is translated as CASSQRGIQQYF.

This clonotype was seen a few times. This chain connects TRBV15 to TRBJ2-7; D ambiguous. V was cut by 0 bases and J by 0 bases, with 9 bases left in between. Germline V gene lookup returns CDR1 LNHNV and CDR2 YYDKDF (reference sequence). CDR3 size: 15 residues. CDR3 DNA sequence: TGTGCCACCAGCAGAGATAGGATCAACTCCTACGAGCAGTACTTC. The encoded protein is CATSRDRINSYEQYF.

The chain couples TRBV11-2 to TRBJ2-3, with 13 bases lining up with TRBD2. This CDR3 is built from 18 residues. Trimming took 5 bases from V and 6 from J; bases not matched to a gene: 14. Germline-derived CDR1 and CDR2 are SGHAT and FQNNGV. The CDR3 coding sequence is TGTGCCAGCAGCGAGCAAGGGGTCCTGACTAGCGGGAGGGATACGCAGTATTTT. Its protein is CASSEQGVLTSGRDTQYF. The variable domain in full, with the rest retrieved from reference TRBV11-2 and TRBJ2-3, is EAGVAQSPRYKIIEKRQSVAFWCNPISGHATLYWYQQILGQGPKLLIQFQNNGVVDDSQLPKDRFSAERLKGVDSTLKIQPAKLEDSAVYLCASSEQGVLTSGRDTQYFGPGTRLTVL.

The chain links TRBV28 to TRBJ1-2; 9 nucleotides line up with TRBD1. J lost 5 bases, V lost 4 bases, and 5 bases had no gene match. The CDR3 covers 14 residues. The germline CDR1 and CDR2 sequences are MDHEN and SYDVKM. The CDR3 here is CASSSGTGMYGYTF. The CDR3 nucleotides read TGTGCCAGCAGTTCCGGGACAGGGATGTATGGCTACACCTTC.

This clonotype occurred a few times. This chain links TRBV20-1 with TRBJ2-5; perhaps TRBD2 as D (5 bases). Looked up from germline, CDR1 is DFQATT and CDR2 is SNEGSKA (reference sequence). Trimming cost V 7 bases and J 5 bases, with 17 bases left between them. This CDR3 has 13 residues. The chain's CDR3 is CSVAERYRETQYF. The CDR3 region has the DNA TGCAGTGTCGCAGAGCGGTACCGGGAGACCCAGTACTTC.

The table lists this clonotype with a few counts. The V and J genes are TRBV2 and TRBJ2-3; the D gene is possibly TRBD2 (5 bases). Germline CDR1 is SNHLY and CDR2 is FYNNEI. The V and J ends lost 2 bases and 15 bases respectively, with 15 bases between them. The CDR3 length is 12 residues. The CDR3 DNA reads TGTGCCAGCAGTGAATTGTTGAGGACTGTATATTTT. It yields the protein CASSELLRTVYF.

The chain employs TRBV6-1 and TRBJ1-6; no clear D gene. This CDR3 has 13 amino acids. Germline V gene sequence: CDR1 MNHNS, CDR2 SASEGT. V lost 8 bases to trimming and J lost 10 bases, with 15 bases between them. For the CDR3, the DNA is TGTGCCAGCTCAAACTTACTGGCCTCACCCCTCCACTTT. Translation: CASSNLLASPLHF.

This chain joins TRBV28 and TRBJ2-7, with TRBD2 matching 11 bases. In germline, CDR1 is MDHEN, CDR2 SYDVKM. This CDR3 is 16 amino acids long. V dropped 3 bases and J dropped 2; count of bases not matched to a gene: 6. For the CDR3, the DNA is TGTGCCAGCAGTTTCCTAATAGCGGGGGGGGCCTACGAGCAGTACTTC. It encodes CASSFLIAGGAYEQYF.

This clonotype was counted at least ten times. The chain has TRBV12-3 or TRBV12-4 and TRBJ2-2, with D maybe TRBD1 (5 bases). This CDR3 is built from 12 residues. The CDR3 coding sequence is TGTGGCACGCAAGGGGCCTCCGGGGAGCTGTTTTTT. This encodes CGTQGASGELFF.

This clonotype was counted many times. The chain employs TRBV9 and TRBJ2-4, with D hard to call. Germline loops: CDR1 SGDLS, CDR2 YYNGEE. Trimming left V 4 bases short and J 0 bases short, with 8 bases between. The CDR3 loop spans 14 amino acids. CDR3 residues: CASSPRLAKNIQYF. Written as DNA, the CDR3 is TGTGCCAGCAGCCCAAGACTAGCCAAAAACATTCAGTACTTC.

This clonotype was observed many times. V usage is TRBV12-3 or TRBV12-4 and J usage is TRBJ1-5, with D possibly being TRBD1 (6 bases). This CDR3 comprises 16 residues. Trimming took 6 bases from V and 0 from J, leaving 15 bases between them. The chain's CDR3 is CASSQGQMGSNQPQHF. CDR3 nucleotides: TGTGCCAGCAGCCAAGGACAGATGGGTAGCAATCAGCCCCAGCATTTT.

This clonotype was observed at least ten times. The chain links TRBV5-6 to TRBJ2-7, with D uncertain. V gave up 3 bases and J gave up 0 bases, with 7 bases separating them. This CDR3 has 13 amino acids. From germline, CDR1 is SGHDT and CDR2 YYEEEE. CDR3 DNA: TGTGCCAGCAGCTCGGATTTCTCCTACGAGCAGTACTTC. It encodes CASSSDFSYEQYF.

The CDR3 nucleotides read TGCAGTGTCAAGAGGACAGGGACCTACGAGCAGTACTTC. Encoded protein: CSVKRTGTYEQYF. The chain combines TRBV29-1 with TRBJ2-7; 8 bases are shared with TRBD1. CDR3 length: 13 residues. Per germline, CDR1 SQVTM and CDR2 ANQGSEA.

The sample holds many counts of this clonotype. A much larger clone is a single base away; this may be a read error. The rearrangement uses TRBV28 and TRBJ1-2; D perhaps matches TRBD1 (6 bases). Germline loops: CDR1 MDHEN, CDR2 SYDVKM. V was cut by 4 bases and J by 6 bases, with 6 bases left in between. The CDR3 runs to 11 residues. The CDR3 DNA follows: TGTGCCAGCAGTTACAGGGATGGCTACACCTTC. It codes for CASSYRDGYTF.

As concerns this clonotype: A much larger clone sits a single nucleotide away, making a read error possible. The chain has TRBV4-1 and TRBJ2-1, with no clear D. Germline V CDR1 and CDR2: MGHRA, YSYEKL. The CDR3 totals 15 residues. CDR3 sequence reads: CASSPMGSSYNERFF. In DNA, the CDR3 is TGCGCCAGCAGCCCCATGGGCAGCTCCTACAATGAGCGGTTCTTC.

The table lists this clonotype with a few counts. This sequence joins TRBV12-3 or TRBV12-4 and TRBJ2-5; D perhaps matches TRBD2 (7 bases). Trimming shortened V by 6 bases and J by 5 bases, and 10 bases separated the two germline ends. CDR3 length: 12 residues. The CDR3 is CASRGGAETQYF. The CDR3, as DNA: TGTGCCAGCAGAGGGGGGGCTGAGACCCAGTACTTC.

The DNA for the CDR3 is TGTGCCAGCAGTGAAACCCGACGTGAAGCTTTCTTT. Translating gives CASSETRREAFF. The rearrangement joins TRBV6-1 to TRBJ1-1; D unresolved. With 2 bases removed from V and 7 bases from J, the gap between germline ends came to 8 bases. The CDR3 is 12 residues long. The germline gives CDR1 MNHNS, CDR2 SASEGT.

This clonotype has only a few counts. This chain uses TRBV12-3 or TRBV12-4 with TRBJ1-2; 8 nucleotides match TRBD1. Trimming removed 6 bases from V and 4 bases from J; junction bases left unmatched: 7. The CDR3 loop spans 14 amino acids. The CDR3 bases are TGTGCCAGCAGCCACGGACAGGGAGCCTATGGCTACACCTTC. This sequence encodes CASSHGQGAYGYTF.

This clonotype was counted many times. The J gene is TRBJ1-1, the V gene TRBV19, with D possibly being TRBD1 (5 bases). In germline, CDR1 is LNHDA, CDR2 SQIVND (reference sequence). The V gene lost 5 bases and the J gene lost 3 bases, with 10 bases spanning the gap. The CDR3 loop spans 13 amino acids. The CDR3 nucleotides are TGTGCCAGTAGTCCTCGGGGGTACACTGAAGCTTTCTTT. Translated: CASSPRGYTEAFF.

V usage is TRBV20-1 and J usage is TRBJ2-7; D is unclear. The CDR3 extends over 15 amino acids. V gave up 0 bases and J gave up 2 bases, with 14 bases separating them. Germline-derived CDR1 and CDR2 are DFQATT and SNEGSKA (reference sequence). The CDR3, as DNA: TGCAGTGCTAGAGATGCGGACGGAACAGCCTACGAGCAGTACTTC. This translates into CSARDADGTAYEQYF.

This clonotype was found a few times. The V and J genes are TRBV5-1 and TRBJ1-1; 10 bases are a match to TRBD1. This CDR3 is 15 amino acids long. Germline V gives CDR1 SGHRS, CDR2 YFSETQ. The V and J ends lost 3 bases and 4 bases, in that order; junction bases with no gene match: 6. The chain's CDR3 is CASSYGTGVPTEAFF. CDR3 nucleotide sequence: TGCGCCAGCAGCTACGGGACAGGGGTACCCACTGAAGCTTTCTTT.

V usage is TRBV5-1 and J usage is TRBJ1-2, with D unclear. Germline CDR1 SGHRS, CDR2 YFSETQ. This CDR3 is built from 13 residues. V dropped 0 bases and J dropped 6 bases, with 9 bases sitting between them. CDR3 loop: CASSLAGQDGYTF. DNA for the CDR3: TGCGCCAGCAGCTTGGCCGGCCAGGATGGCTACACCTTC.